The 23 T cell receptor beta chains below come from one sample, sequenced in a study of T cells in localized non-small cell lung cancer. The assay was immunoSEQ multiplex PCR, and TCRdb's table has in-frame clones only and misses some. Among about 2,300 clones listed, more than 20% were seen once. The material sequenced was lung tumor tissue, taken before any cancer treatment. These receptors all stem from a woman aged 40-69 years with stage II squamous cell lung carcinoma.

CDR3 region: CASSLTARGRYEQYF. CDR3 DNA sequence: TGTGCCAGCAGCTTGACCGCGCGGGGGAGGTACGAGCAGTACTTC. This chain joins TRBV11-3 and TRBJ2-7, with 7 bases that match TRBD2. This CDR3 comprises 15 residues. Germline lookup yields CDR1 SGHNT and CDR2 YENEEA. V shed 3 bases and J 4 bases; nucleotides not matched to a gene: 9.

The rearrangement links TRBV5-1 to TRBJ2-7, with 8 bases aligning to TRBD2. Germline trimming cut 3 bases from V and 0 bases from J; bases unmatched to any gene: 8. This CDR3 contains 16 residues. Germline V gene sequence: CDR1 SGHRS, CDR2 YFSETQ. The CDR3, as DNA: TGCGCCAGCAGCTCCCGGGAGCGGGGGTCCTCCTACGAGCAGTACTTC. Translation gives CASSSRERGSSYEQYF.

In this sample, this clone turned up a few times. The chain carries TRBV28 and TRBJ1-2; D possibly corresponds to TRBD1 (6 bases). CDR1 is MDHEN and CDR2 is SYDVKM in the germline V gene. V lost 5 bases and J lost 8, with 15 bases in between. The CDR3 runs to 13 residues. CDR3: CASSGGGAGGYTF. CDR3 nucleotide sequence: TGTGCCAGCAGTGGAGGGGGTGCGGGCGGCTACACCTTC.

This clone was recorded a few times. The CDR3 coding sequence is TGCGCCAGCAGCCAAGATCACCAGGGGGCGCAAGCTGAAGCTTTCTTT. Protein product: CASSQDHQGAQAEAFF. V and J are TRBV4-1 and TRBJ1-1; 8 bases are a match to TRBD1. The CDR3 runs 16 residues. Trimming cost V 0 bases and J 6 bases; bases outside gene matches: 9. The germline V gene has CDR1 MGHRA and CDR2 YSYEKL.

The chain carries TRBV5-1 and TRBJ2-7; possibly TRBD1 for D (6 bases). V gave up 5 bases and J gave up 0 bases, with 12 bases separating them. This CDR3 spans 14 amino acids. Per germline, CDR1 SGHRS and CDR2 YFSETQ. The CDR3 loop is CASRSLTGSYEQYF. The CDR3 DNA reads as TGCGCCAGCAGGTCTTTGACAGGCTCCTACGAGCAGTACTTC.

This clone came up a few times. V usage is TRBV11-3 and J usage is TRBJ2-1; 12 bases map to TRBD2. This CDR3 comprises 17 residues. Trimming cost V 4 bases and J 1 base; bases outside gene matches: 5. Germline lookup yields CDR1 SGHNT and CDR2 YENEEA. The CDR3 DNA is TGTGCCAGCAGCTCCGGACTAGCGGGGCTTTCCTACAATGAGCAGTTCTTC. This translates into CASSSGLAGLSYNEQFF.

This clone has more than one count but fewer than ten. The rearrangement links TRBV28 to TRBJ1-2; 7 nucleotides line up with TRBD1. V gave up 6 bases and J gave up 4 bases; unmatched junction bases: 8. The CDR3 runs to 14 residues. Per germline, CDR1 MDHEN and CDR2 SYDVKM. CDR3 nucleotides: TGTGCCAGCAGGGCCTGGGACAGCTTCTATGGCTACACCTTC. It specifies CASRAWDSFYGYTF.

This clone was seen only a few times. This rearrangement joins TRBV19 to TRBJ2-7, with 8 nucleotides matching TRBD2. The germline V gene encodes CDR1 LNHDA and CDR2 SQIVND (reference sequence). CDR3 length: 15 amino acids. The V segment lost 5 bases and the J segment 3 bases; nucleotides outside the gene matches: 9. As DNA, the CDR3 is TGTGCCAGTAGTCCTGGAGGACTAGCCCTCTACGAGCAGTACTTC. It specifies CASSPGGLALYEQYF.

In this sample, this clone turned up a few times. The chain uses TRBV11-3 and TRBJ1-4, with a possible D match to TRBD1 (6 bases). This CDR3 has 14 amino acids. The V gene's germline CDR1 is SGHNT and CDR2 YENEEA. The ends were cut back, 6 bases at V and 7 bases at J, with 15 bases in the middle. The CDR3 loop reads CASSPGQIGEKLFF. The DNA of the CDR3 is TGTGCCAGCAGTCCTGGACAGATTGGTGAAAAACTGTTTTTT.

J is TRBJ2-5 and V is TRBV6-8; 10 nucleotides align to TRBD2. Germline values: CDR1 MNHGY, CDR2 SAAAGT. The CDR3 loop spans 19 amino acids. The ends lost 6 bases at V and 3 bases at J; junction bases unmatched: 19. CDR3 coding DNA: TGTGCCAGCAGAATACTAGCGGGACCAGGGGACGTAGAAGAAGAGACCCAGTACTTC. Translation: CASRILAGPGDVEEETQYF.

V is TRBV6-8 and J is TRBJ2-1; 8 nucleotides match TRBD2. J was trimmed by 3 bases and V by 2 bases; bases with no gene match: 15. The length of the CDR3 is 19 residues. Germline CDR1 and CDR2: MNHGY and SAAAGT. For the CDR3, the DNA is TGTGCCAGCAGTTACGGTGAACCGGGACTAGAGGACCTCTACAATGAGCAGTTCTTC. The encoded protein is CASSYGEPGLEDLYNEQFF.

The chain links TRBV19 to TRBJ2-3; 10 bases align to TRBD1. Germline CDR1 reads LNHDA; CDR2 reads SQIVND (reference sequence). Unmatched junction bases numbered 10, after V lost 5 bases and J lost 2 bases. The CDR3 is 17 amino acids. CDR3 residues: CASSQYGDRGHTDTQYF. CDR3 nucleotides: TGTGCCAGTAGTCAATATGGGGACAGGGGTCACACAGATACGCAGTATTTT. Full variable domain (missing parts from reference TRBV19 and TRBJ2-3): DGGITQSPKYLFRKEGQNVTLSCEQNLNHDAMYWYRQDPGQGLRLIYYSQIVNDFQKGDIAEGYSVSREKKESFPLTVTSAQKNPTAFYLCASSQYGDRGHTDTQYFGPGTRLTVL.

The chain couples TRBV9 to TRBJ2-3; no firm D call. Germline V gene data show CDR1 as SGDLS and CDR2 as YYNGEE. V lost 4 bases to trimming and J lost 0 bases, with 3 bases between them. CDR3 size: 12 residues. CDR3 protein: CASSRSTDTQYF. The CDR3 DNA is TGTGCCAGCAGCCGCAGCACAGATACGCAGTATTTT.

The chain couples TRBV19 to TRBJ2-2, with D possibly being TRBD2 (6 bases). The CDR3 is made up of 14 amino acids. Per the germline V gene, CDR1 is LNHDA and CDR2 is SQIVND (reference sequence). Trimming left V 5 bases short and J 5 bases short, with 12 bases between. CDR3 sequence (DNA): TGTGCCAGTAGTCAATCGGGAGCAACCGGGGAGCTGTTTTTT. It encodes CASSQSGATGELFF.

This clone is classed as medium-sized. The rearrangement links TRBV6-8 to TRBJ2-1, with D hard to call. CDR3 length: 12 residues. Trimming removed 4 bases at V and 15 bases at J, with 16 bases between. Germline V gene sequence: CDR1 MNHGY, CDR2 SAAAGT. The CDR3 is CASSFTASEVFF. CDR3 DNA sequence: TGTGCCAGCAGTTTTACAGCGAGTGAAGTGTTCTTC.

The table lists this clone with a few counts. The chain links TRBV19 to TRBJ1-5, with D possibly TRBD1 on 5 matching bases. Deletions cut 9 bases from V and 1 base from J, with 7 bases between. Germline V gene data show CDR1 as LNHDA and CDR2 as SQIVND (reference sequence). The CDR3 has 12 residues. CDR3 protein: CASRESNQPQHF. As DNA, the CDR3 is TGTGCCAGCAGGGAAAGCAATCAGCCCCAGCATTTT.

This clone is medium-sized within its sample. The rearrangement links TRBV11-3 to TRBJ1-2; 7 nucleotides align to TRBD1. This CDR3 is 15 amino acids long. From germline, CDR1 is SGHNT and CDR2 YENEEA. With 5 bases clipped from V and 0 bases from J, the junction kept 6 bases outside the gene matches. The CDR3: CASSPDREPNYGYTF. In nucleotides, the CDR3 is TGTGCCAGCAGCCCAGACAGGGAACCTAACTATGGCTACACCTTC.

CDR3: CASSARTGSYEQYF. The CDR3 nucleotides are TGTGCCAGCAGCGCCCGGACAGGGAGCTACGAGCAGTACTTC. The rearrangement joins TRBV9 to TRBJ2-7, with 8 positions matching TRBD1. Germline V lookup: CDR1 SGDLS, CDR2 YYNGEE. Germline trimming cut 3 bases from V and 3 bases from J; bases unmatched to any gene: 5. CDR3 length: 14 amino acids.

This clone has more than one count but fewer than ten. The gene calls are TRBV23-1 and TRBJ1-1; no reliable D call. TRBV23-1 is reported as an ORF; its role is uncertain. V lost 6 bases and J lost 2, with 10 bases in between. The CDR3 length is 13 residues. As DNA, the CDR3 is TGCGCCAGCAGCTTTGACATAAACACTGAAGCTTTCTTT. Translated: CASSFDINTEAFF.

The table lists this clone with a few counts. The chain recombines TRBV6-8 with TRBJ1-2; possibly TRBD1 for D (5 bases). V shed 2 bases and J shed 4 bases, with 14 bases lying between them. Germline values: CDR1 MNHGY, CDR2 SAAAGT. The CDR3 sequence is 15 residues long. The CDR3 DNA sequence: TGTGCCAGCAGTTACCGACAGACAGTCACCTATGGCTACACCTTC. It translates to CASSYRQTVTYGYTF.

For the CDR3, the DNA is TGTGCCAGCAGTTTAGACAGGGGTCGGGAGACCCAGTACTTC. This sequence encodes CASSLDRGRETQYF. The gene calls are TRBV28 and TRBJ2-5; TRBD1 matches 8 bases. Per the germline V gene, CDR1 is MDHEN and CDR2 is SYDVKM. The V gene end was trimmed by 2 bases and the J gene end by 5 bases; junction bases not matched to a gene: 4. CDR3 length equals 14 residues.

The rearrangement links TRBV5-1 to TRBJ1-2, with D hard to call. From germline, CDR1 is SGHRS and CDR2 YFSETQ. This CDR3 region has 14 residues. V lost 0 bases and J lost 3, with 9 bases in between. This CDR3 reads CASSLVPADYGYTF. The CDR3 DNA follows: TGCGCCAGCAGCTTGGTCCCGGCTGACTATGGCTACACCTTC.

V and J are TRBV25-1 and TRBJ2-1; 8 nucleotides align to TRBD2. Per germline, CDR1 MGHDK and CDR2 SYGVNS. The CDR3 contains 15 residues. The V gene end was trimmed by 3 bases and the J gene end by 3 bases; junction bases not matched to a gene: 4. This CDR3 is CASSDPGRVYNEQFF. The CDR3 DNA reads TGTGCCAGCAGTGACCCCGGGAGGGTCTACAATGAGCAGTTCTTC.